These T cell receptor beta chains were read from a single sample in a study of radiotherapy plus CTLA-4 blockade in lung cancer. Generated by immunoSEQ multiplex PCR, the TCRdb table keeps only in-frame clones and is missing some. The table records about 66,000 clones, about 85% of them present only once. The sequencing used peripheral blood, collected from a patient treated with radiotherapy plus ipilimumab. These receptors were taken from a human donor with non-small cell lung cancer who had a partial response to radiotherapy plus ipilimumab. The CDR3 runs from the conserved cysteine through the conserved F or W. The D gene is left open where the match is weak. For some rows the clone size is stated as once, few or many, or as a class when expanded; others skip it.

clone size: NA
V gene: TRBV5-1
D gene: NA
J gene: TRBJ1-4
CDR3 protein: CASSLLGAGEKLFF
CDR3 DNA: TGCGCCAGCAGCTTGTTAGGGGCGGGAGAAAAACTGTTTTTT

clone size: NA
V gene: TRBV30
D gene: TRBD1
J gene: TRBJ2-7
CDR3 protein: CAWSLTGSSYEQYF
CDR3 DNA: TGTGCCTGGAGTCTGACAGGGAGCTCCTACGAGCAGTACTTC

clone size: once
V gene: TRBV28
D gene: TRBD1
J gene: TRBJ1-1
CDR3 protein: CASSLGQHTEAFF
CDR3 DNA: TGTGCCAGCAGCTTGGGACAGCACACTGAAGCTTTCTTT

clone size: few
V gene: TRBV11-2
D gene: NA
J gene: TRBJ2-7
CDR3 protein: CASSLDRFSYEQYF
CDR3 DNA: TGTGCCAGCAGCTTAGACAGGTTCTCCTACGAGCAGTACTTC

clone size: once
V gene: TRBV27
D gene: NA
J gene: TRBJ1-5
CDR3 protein: CASSLYSVRGSNQPQHF
CDR3 DNA: TGTGCCAGCAGTTTATATAGCGTTCGGGGTAGCAATCAGCCCCAGCATTTT

clone size: NA
V gene: TRBV2
D gene: NA
J gene: TRBJ1-6
CDR3 protein: CASAGDSPLHF
CDR3 DNA: TGTGCCAGCGCAGGGGACTCACCCCTCCACTTT

clone size: NA
V gene: TRBV29-1
D gene: TRBD1
J gene: TRBJ1-2
CDR3 protein: CSAAPGTVDGYTF
CDR3 DNA: TGCAGCGCCGCCCCCGGGACAGTCGACGGCTACACCTTC

clone size: few
V gene: TRBV7-3
D gene: TRBD2
J gene: TRBJ2-5
CDR3 protein: CASSLTSGRGETQYF
CDR3 DNA: TGTGCCAGCAGCTTGACTAGCGGGAGGGGAGAGACCCAGTACTTC

clone size: NA
V gene: TRBV28
D gene: TRBD1
J gene: TRBJ2-7
CDR3 protein: CASSDLDRGYEQYF
CDR3 DNA: TGTGCCAGCAGTGACCTAGACAGGGGCTACGAGCAGTACTTC

clone size: NA
V gene: TRBV7-2
D gene: NA
J gene: TRBJ1-1
CDR3 protein: CASSLVGWSSTEAFF
CDR3 DNA: TGTGCCAGCAGCTTAGTAGGTTGGAGTAGTACTGAAGCTTTCTTT

clone size: NA
V gene: TRBV7-8
D gene: TRBD2
J gene: TRBJ2-1
CDR3 protein: CASSLVGGSRANEQFF
CDR3 DNA: TGTGCCAGCAGCTTAGTTGGCGGGAGCAGGGCGAATGAGCAGTTCTTC

clone size: few
V gene: TRBV13
D gene: TRBD1
J gene: TRBJ1-2
CDR3 protein: CASSLGTGGRGYTF
CDR3 DNA: TGTGCCAGCAGCTTGGGGACAGGAGGACGTGGCTACACCTTC

clone size: NA
V gene: TRBV18
D gene: TRBD1
J gene: TRBJ2-7
CDR3 protein: CASSGDRAGEQYF
CDR3 DNA: TGTGCCAGCTCAGGTGACAGGGCCGGCGAGCAGTACTTC

clone size: NA
V gene: TRBV2
D gene: TRBD1
J gene: TRBJ2-1
CDR3 protein: CASSDPGQGTNEQFF
CDR3 DNA: TGTGCCAGCAGTGACCCGGGACAGGGGACAAATGAGCAGTTCTTC

clone size: NA
V gene: TRBV27
D gene: TRBD1
J gene: TRBJ2-7
CDR3 protein: CASSPGTGPYEQYF
CDR3 DNA: TGTGCCAGCAGTCCCGGGACAGGACCTTACGAGCAGTACTTC

clone size: NA
V gene: TRBV7-2
D gene: TRBD2
J gene: TRBJ2-3
CDR3 protein: CASSPPTSGIPYF
CDR3 DNA: TGTGCCAGCAGCCCCCCAACTAGCGGGATTCCGTATTTT

clone size: NA
V gene: TRBV7-9
D gene: NA
J gene: TRBJ1-2
CDR3 protein: CASSKTSDYGYTF
CDR3 DNA: TGTGCCAGCAGCAAAACGTCGGACTATGGCTACACCTTC

clone size: NA
V gene: TRBV7-2
D gene: TRBD1
J gene: TRBJ2-7
CDR3 protein: CASRVAGQGPYEQYF
CDR3 DNA: TGTGCCAGCAGAGTGGCCGGACAGGGACCCTACGAGCAGTACTTC

clone size: NA
V gene: TRBV2
D gene: TRBD2
J gene: TRBJ2-1
CDR3 protein: CASSERPSGTRGEQFF
CDR3 DNA: TGTGCCAGCAGTGAACGACCCTCCGGGACTAGGGGTGAGCAGTTCTTC

clone size: NA
V gene: TRBV7-9
D gene: TRBD2
J gene: TRBJ2-5
CDR3 protein: CASSRLGGGRAQETQYF
CDR3 DNA: TGTGCCAGCAGCCGTCTGGGGGGAGGGAGGGCCCAAGAGACCCAGTACTTC

clone size: NA
V gene: TRBV9
D gene: TRBD2
J gene: TRBJ2-2
CDR3 protein: CASSVGTSGRSGGELFF
CDR3 DNA: TGTGCCAGCAGCGTAGGGACTAGCGGGAGAAGTGGCGGGGAGCTGTTTTTT

clone size: NA
V gene: TRBV5-1
D gene: TRBD2
J gene: TRBJ2-5
CDR3 protein: CASSLLAEETQYF
CDR3 DNA: TGCGCCAGCAGCCTTCTAGCGGAAGAGACCCAGTACTTC

clone size: NA
V gene: TRBV28
D gene: TRBD2
J gene: TRBJ2-2
CDR3 protein: CASSYPKGGRSGELFF
CDR3 DNA: TGTGCCAGCAGTTACCCCAAGGGAGGGAGAAGCGGGGAGCTGTTTTTT

clone size: NA
V gene: TRBV18
D gene: TRBD2
J gene: TRBJ2-2
CDR3 protein: CASSPETGGATGELFF
CDR3 DNA: TGTGCCAGCTCACCGGAAACGGGAGGGGCTACCGGGGAGCTGTTTTTT

clone size: NA
V gene: TRBV9
D gene: NA
J gene: TRBJ2-7
CDR3 protein: CASSLDEQYF
CDR3 DNA: TGTGCCAGCTCTCTAGACGAGCAGTACTTC

clone size: NA
V gene: TRBV7-8
D gene: TRBD1
J gene: TRBJ1-5
CDR3 protein: CASSLLPSQDRAHSNQPQHF
CDR3 DNA: TGTGCCAGCAGCTTACTTCCATCCCAGGACAGGGCCCATAGCAATCAGCCCCAGCATTTT

clone size: NA
V gene: TRBV4-2
D gene: NA
J gene: TRBJ1-1
CDR3 protein: CASSQEAQGTEAFF
CDR3 DNA: TGTGCCAGCAGCCAAGAAGCGCAGGGCACTGAAGCTTTCTTT

clone size: few
V gene: TRBV2
D gene: NA
J gene: TRBJ2-2
CDR3 protein: CASSEAGVSTGELFF
CDR3 DNA: TGTGCCAGCAGTGAAGCGGGAGTAAGCACCGGGGAGCTGTTTTTT

clone size: NA
V gene: TRBV5-1
D gene: TRBD1
J gene: TRBJ2-7
CDR3 protein: CASSLAPGQGLYEQYF
CDR3 DNA: TGCGCCAGCAGCTTGGCCCCAGGACAGGGGCTCTACGAGCAGTACTTC

clone size: NA
V gene: TRBV9
D gene: TRBD2
J gene: TRBJ2-1
CDR3 protein: CASSPRTSGRMSSYNEQFF
CDR3 DNA: TGTGCCAGCAGCCCAAGGACTAGCGGGAGGATGAGCTCCTACAATGAGCAGTTCTTC

clone size: once
V gene: TRBV7-2
D gene: NA
J gene: TRBJ2-3
CDR3 protein: CASTLGGTSTDTQYF
CDR3 DNA: TGTGCCAGCACCTTAGGCGGGACTAGCACAGATACGCAGTATTTT

clone size: NA
V gene: TRBV5-1
D gene: NA
J gene: TRBJ2-5
CDR3 protein: CASSFGGNQETQYF
CDR3 DNA: TGCGCCAGCAGCTTCGGAGGGAACCAAGAGACCCAGTACTTC

clone size: NA
V gene: TRBV7-3
D gene: TRBD1
J gene: TRBJ1-4
CDR3 protein: CASSPRQGDNEKLFF
CDR3 DNA: TGTGCCAGCAGCCCCAGACAGGGGGATAATGAAAAACTGTTTTTT

clone size: NA
V gene: TRBV7-2
D gene: NA
J gene: TRBJ2-3
CDR3 protein: CASSFNGLTDTQYF
CDR3 DNA: TGTGCCAGCAGCTTCAACGGACTCACAGATACGCAGTATTTT

clone size: NA
V gene: TRBV7-2
D gene: NA
J gene: TRBJ2-7
CDR3 protein: CASSLAQGQLTSYEQYF
CDR3 DNA: TGTGCCAGCAGCTTAGCCCAGGGACAACTCACTTCCTACGAGCAGTACTTC

clone size: NA
V gene: TRBV6-1
D gene: NA
J gene: TRBJ2-7
CDR3 protein: CASTLNPGEQYF
CDR3 DNA: TGTGCCAGCACCCTTAATCCGGGTGAGCAGTACTTC

clone size: NA
V gene: TRBV9
D gene: TRBD1
J gene: TRBJ2-7
CDR3 protein: CASSPRDSSYEQYF
CDR3 DNA: TGTGCCAGCAGCCCCAGGGACAGCTCCTACGAGCAGTACTTC

clone size: NA
V gene: TRBV29-1
D gene: TRBD1
J gene: TRBJ2-3
CDR3 protein: CSVGQGTSTDTQYF
CDR3 DNA: TGCAGCGTTGGACAGGGGACTAGCACAGATACGCAGTATTTT

clone size: once
V gene: TRBV27
D gene: TRBD1
J gene: TRBJ1-1
CDR3 protein: CASQTGNTEAFF
CDR3 DNA: TGTGCCAGCCAGACAGGGAATACTGAAGCTTTCTTT